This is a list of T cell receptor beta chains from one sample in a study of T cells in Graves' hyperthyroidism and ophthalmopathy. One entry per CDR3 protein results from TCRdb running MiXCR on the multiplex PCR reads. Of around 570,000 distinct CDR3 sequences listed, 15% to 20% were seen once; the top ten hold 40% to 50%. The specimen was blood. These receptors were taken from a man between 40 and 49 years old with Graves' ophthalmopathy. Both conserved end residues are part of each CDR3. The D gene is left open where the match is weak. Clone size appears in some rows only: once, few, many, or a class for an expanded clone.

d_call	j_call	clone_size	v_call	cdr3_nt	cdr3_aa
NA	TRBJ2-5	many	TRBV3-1	TGTGCCAGCAGCCAACTACACCACAGGGGGGGAGAGACCCAGTACTTC	CASSQLHHRGGETQYF
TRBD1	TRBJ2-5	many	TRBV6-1	TGTGCCAGCAGTGGGATTGGACAGGCAAAAGAGACCCAGTACTTC	CASSGIGQAKETQYF
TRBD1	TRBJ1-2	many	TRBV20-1	TGCAGTGCTACCGGGACAGCCGCGTCCGGGGGCTACACCTTC	CSATGTAASGGYTF
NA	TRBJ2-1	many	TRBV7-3	TGTGCCAGCAGCCCCGACTGGGGGGCAGAGCAGTTCTTC	CASSPDWGAEQFF
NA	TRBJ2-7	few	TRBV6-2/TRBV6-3	TGTGCCAGCAGACGACTCACTCAGGGGGGACGGAACGAGCAGTACTTC	CASRRLTQGGRNEQYF
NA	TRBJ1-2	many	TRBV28	TGTGCCAGCAGCCCGGTAAGGGCGAACTATGGCTACACCTTC	CASSPVRANYGYTF
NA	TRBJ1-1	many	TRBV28	TGTGCCAGCAGTTTAGGGGGAACGAACACTGAAGCTTTCTTT	CASSLGGTNTEAFF
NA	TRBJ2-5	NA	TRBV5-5	TGTGCCAGCAGCGCCCCGACCCAGACCCAGTACTTC	CASSAPTQTQYF
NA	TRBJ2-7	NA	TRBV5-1	TGCGCCAGCAGCTTGCAAGGCATATCCTACGAGCAGTACTTC	CASSLQGISYEQYF
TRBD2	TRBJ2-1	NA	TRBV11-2	TGTGCCAGCAGCTTAGTGACCGAGACTAGCGGGAGCAATGAGCAGTTCTTC	CASSLVTETSGSNEQFF
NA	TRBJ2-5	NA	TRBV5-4	TGTGCCAGCAGCTCGCCAGGGTTCCAAGAGACCCAGTACTTC	CASSSPGFQETQYF
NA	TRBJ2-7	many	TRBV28	TGTGCCAGCAGAACCGGACCTACCTACGAGCAGTACTTC	CASRTGPTYEQYF
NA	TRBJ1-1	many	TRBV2	TGTGCCAGCAGCGCGGGTTTAATTCAAGCTTTCTTT	CASSAGLIQAFF
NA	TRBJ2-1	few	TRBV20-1	TGCAGCGGGACGGCCTACAATGAGCAGTTCTTC	CSGTAYNEQFF
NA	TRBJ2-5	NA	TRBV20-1	TGCAGTGCTCGGGACTGGAAAAAAGAGACCCAGTACTTC	CSARDWKKETQYF
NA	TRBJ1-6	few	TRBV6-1	TGTGCCAGCAGTGAAACCCCTAGGGGGACTAATTCACCCCTCCACTTT	CASSETPRGTNSPLHF
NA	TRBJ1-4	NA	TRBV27	TGTGCCAGCTGTCCTACAGGTGCAACTAATGAAAAACTGTTTTTT	CASCPTGATNEKLFF
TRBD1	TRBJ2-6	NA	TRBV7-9	TGTGCCAGCAGCCCCTTCCAGGGGGCTGGGGCCAACGTCCTGACTTTC	CASSPFQGAGANVLTF
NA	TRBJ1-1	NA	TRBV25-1	TGTGCCAGCAGTGAATATATTAACGACGGGAACACTGAAGCTTTCTTT	CASSEYINDGNTEAFF
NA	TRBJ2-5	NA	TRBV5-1	TGCGCCAGCAGCTTAGGGACGGAGGGGTCCCAGTACTTC	CASSLGTEGSQYF
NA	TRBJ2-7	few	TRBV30	TGTGCCTGGAGTGTAACCTACGAGCAGTACTTC	CAWSVTYEQYF
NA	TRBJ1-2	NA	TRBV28	TGTGCCAGCAGTCCCCGGGGGCTTACTAACTATGGCTACACCTTC	CASSPRGLTNYGYTF
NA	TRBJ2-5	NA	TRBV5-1	TGCGCCAGCAGCTTGGAGGGACGGATTCAAGAGACCCAGTACTTC	CASSLEGRIQETQYF
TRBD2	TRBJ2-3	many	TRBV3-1	TGTGCCAGCAGCCAAACTAGCGGGGGAGATACGCAGTATTTT	CASSQTSGGDTQYF
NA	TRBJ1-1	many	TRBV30	TGTGCCTGGAGTGCCCCAGAAGGGTACAGAGATAACACTGAAGCTTTCTTT	CAWSAPEGYRDNTEAFF
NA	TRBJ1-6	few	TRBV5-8	TGTGCCAGCAGCTTTAGGGGTAGTTCACCCCTCCACTTT	CASSFRGSSPLHF
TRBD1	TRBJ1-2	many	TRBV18	TGTGCCAGCTCACCGTTCGACAGGGTTGAGGGCTACACCTTC	CASSPFDRVEGYTF
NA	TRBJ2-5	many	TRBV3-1	TGTGCCAGCAGCCAAGATTCACAGTTGCAAGGGACCCAGTACTTC	CASSQDSQLQGTQYF
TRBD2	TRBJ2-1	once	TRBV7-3	TGTGCCAGCAGCCAAAGGGGTGGACAGATACCGGGACTAGCGGGACCCAACCCCCGCAATGAGCAGTTCTTC	CASSQRGGQIPGLAGPNPRNEQFF
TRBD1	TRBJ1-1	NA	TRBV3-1	TGTGCCAGCAGCCCACCCCGGGACAGGGGGCTAAAGACTGAAGCTTTCTTT	CASSPPRDRGLKTEAFF
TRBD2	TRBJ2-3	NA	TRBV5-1	TGCGCCAGCAGCAATAGCGGGGGCCTAAGCACAGATACGCAGTATTTT	CASSNSGGLSTDTQYF
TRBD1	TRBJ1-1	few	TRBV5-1	TGCGCCAGCAGCTTGGATACAGGGGGCTTCACTGAAGCTTTCTTT	CASSLDTGGFTEAFF
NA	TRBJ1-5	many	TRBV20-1	TGCAGTGCCTTAGGAGTAAATCAGCCCCAGCATTTT	CSALGVNQPQHF
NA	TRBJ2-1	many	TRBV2	TGTGCCAGCGCTAACAGGGGAGGAAATGAGCAGTTCTTC	CASANRGGNEQFF
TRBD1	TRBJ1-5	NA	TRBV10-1	TGCGCCAGCAGCGGGGACAGGGGGCTGGATCAGCCCCAGCATTTT	CASSGDRGLDQPQHF
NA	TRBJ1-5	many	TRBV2	TGTGCCAGCAGTGAACAGGGGCCTAGCAATCAGCCCCAGCATTTT	CASSEQGPSNQPQHF
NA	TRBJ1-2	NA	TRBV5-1	TGCGCCAGCAGCCTAGACCGACTAGGGGGTCATGGCTACACCTTC	CASSLDRLGGHGYTF
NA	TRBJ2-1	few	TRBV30	TGTGCCTGGAGTTTCCACCATGATGAGCAGTTCTTC	CAWSFHHDEQFF
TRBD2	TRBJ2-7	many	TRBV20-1	TGCAGTGCTCAAGGACTAGCGTCTCCCCACTACGAGCAGTACTTC	CSAQGLASPHYEQYF
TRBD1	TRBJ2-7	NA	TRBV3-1	TGTGCCAGCAGCCAAGGACAGGGGGCGCGTCGGCAGTACTTC	CASSQGQGARRQYF
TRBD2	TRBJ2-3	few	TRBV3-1	TGTGCCACTGCCCGCCAACGGGCTAGCGGGGCAGATACGCAGTATTTT	CATARQRASGADTQYF
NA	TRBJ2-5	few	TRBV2	TGTGCCAGCATCAGGGCGGGGGCTACCCAAGAGACCCAGTACTTC	CASIRAGATQETQYF
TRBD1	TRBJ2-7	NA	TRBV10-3	TGTGGCATCTCCGGGACAGACAACGAGCAGTACTTC	CGISGTDNEQYF
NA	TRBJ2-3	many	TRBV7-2	TGTGCCAGCAGCGGGTATAGCCCTAGCACAGATACGCAGTATTTT	CASSGYSPSTDTQYF
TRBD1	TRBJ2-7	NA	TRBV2	TGTGCCAGCATTCGACCGGGACAGGGGGCCTACGAGCAGTACTTC	CASIRPGQGAYEQYF
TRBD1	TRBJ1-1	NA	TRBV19	TGTGCCAGTAGGCTCAGGGATACAGGGGGCACTGAAGCTTTCTTT	CASRLRDTGGTEAFF